This is a list of T cell receptor beta chains from one sample in a study of CD8 T cells in ankylosing spondylitis. Each CDR3 protein gets one entry after TCRdb re-called the 5' RACE reads with MiXCR. The sample carries 350,000 or so distinct CDR3 sequences, roughly 8% recorded once. Sequencing used blood, either unsorted or a sorted T cell fraction (not recorded which). These receptors were obtained from a male donor with ankylosing spondylitis. Each CDR3 is given with its conserved first and last residue. The D gene is left open where the match is weak. Rows may omit the clone size; those that give it use once, few, many or a size class.

D | size | J | V | DNA | CDR3
TRBD1 | . | TRBJ2-1 | TRBV20-1 | TGCAGTGTTATCGGACAGGGACGGAATGAGCAGTTCTTC | CSVIGQGRNEQFF
. | . | TRBJ1-1 | TRBV3-1 | TGTGCCAGCAGCCAAGTTTGGAATAGGAGGCAGAACACTGAAGCTTTCTTT | CASSQVWNRRQNTEAFF
TRBD1 | . | TRBJ2-7 | TRBV29-1 | TGCAGCGTTGAAACCTCCGGACAGGGGAACTACGAGCAGTACTTC | CSVETSGQGNYEQYF
. | few | TRBJ2-3 | TRBV6-5 | TGTGCCAGCAGCCCCCCAGATGATACGCAGTATTTT | CASSPPDDTQYF
. | few | TRBJ1-1 | TRBV6-1 | TGTGCCGCTTCAAGGGGTTCGAACACTGAAGCTTTCTTT | CAASRGSNTEAFF
TRBD1 | many | TRBJ2-5 | TRBV4-1 | TGCGCCAGCAGCCAAGATGGACAGGGAGATTTGGAGACCCAGTACTTC | CASSQDGQGDLETQYF
TRBD2 | few | TRBJ2-7 | TRBV28 | TGTGTTACCGAGGGAGGGTCTACCTACGAGCAGTACTTC | CVTEGGSTYEQYF
. | few | TRBJ2-1 | TRBV20-1 | TGCAGTGCTAGACTCGGCCATGAGCAGTTCTTC | CSARLGHEQFF
. | few | TRBJ2-7 | TRBV10-3 | TGTGCCATCAGTGAGTCGGGAGATTACGAGCAGTACTTC | CAISESGDYEQYF
TRBD2 | few | TRBJ2-7 | TRBV5-1 | TGCGCCAGCAGCCTCGGGACTAGCGGGGGGATTCCCTCCTACGAGCAGTACTTC | CASSLGTSGGIPSYEQYF
TRBD2 | few | TRBJ2-1 | TRBV20-1 | TGCAGTGCTAGAGATCTGGCTAGCGGGAGCCATGAGCAGTTCTTC | CSARDLASGSHEQFF
TRBD2 | . | TRBJ2-7 | TRBV20-1 | TGCAGTGCTAACTTACTAGCGGTCAGGGCCTACGAGCAGTACTTC | CSANLLAVRAYEQYF
TRBD2 | few | TRBJ2-1 | TRBV11-3 | TGTGCCAGCAGCCAGCGGGGGGGAGTTAACGATGAGCAGTTCTTC | CASSQRGGVNDEQFF
. | many | TRBJ2-7 | TRBV5-6 | TGTGCCAGCAGCTTGATTTCCCCCGGACAGACCTACGAGCAGTACTTC | CASSLISPGQTYEQYF
. | few | TRBJ1-5 | TRBV10-3 | TGTGCCATCAGTGAGGGGAGGGTGAATCAGCCCCAGCATTTT | CAISEGRVNQPQHF
TRBD1 | . | TRBJ2-7 | TRBV12-3/TRBV12-4 | TGTGCCAGCAGTCCGGGACAGGTGAGCGAGCAGTACTTC | CASSPGQVSEQYF
. | . | TRBJ2-3 | TRBV27 | TGTGCCAGCAGTTTGGGACTCCCGAGCACAGATACGCAGTATTTT | CASSLGLPSTDTQYF
. | few | TRBJ2-3 | TRBV29-1 | TGCAGCGTTGGCAGGGGTCTCACAGATACGCAGTATTTT | CSVGRGLTDTQYF
. | . | TRBJ1-6 | TRBV30 | TGTGCCGGAGGTCGGGGACCTAATTCACCCCTCCACTTT | CAGGRGPNSPLHF
. | few | TRBJ2-1 | TRBV4-1 | TGCGCCAGCAGCCAAAGTTACGCAGGAGTGATCAATGAGCAGTTCTTC | CASSQSYAGVINEQFF